This TCR beta chain was captured by sequencing in a study of T cell repertoires in cytomegalovirus infection. At the level of the study: A matching HLA type, together with CMV infection, was signaled by public TCR beta signatures. Findings of the study overall: The study found HLA-C-restricted CMV-specific TCR beta clonotypes dominating the ex vivo response. Identification of carriers of CMV plus the relevant HLA was performed using cumulative public TCR beta family frequency.

A remark on this clonotype: Its antigen is not known.

Trimming took 0 bases from V and 7 from J; bases not matched to a gene: 4. Germline assignment: CDR1 SGDLS and CDR2 YYNGEE. This CDR3 comprises 15 residues. MiXCR, run by TCRdb on the reads, gives a single entry per CDR3 protein. The table lists around 430,000 distinct CDR3 sequences, more than 40% of them singletons. The starting material was cultured PBMCs, obtained from culture after CMV antigen stimulation. This TCR came from a human donor in good health (CMV status not recorded). Some clones in this sample may be carry-over from other donors' samples. The rearrangement joins TRBV9 to TRBJ2-1, with TRBD2 matching over 10 bases. CDR3 nucleotide sequence: TGTGCCAGCAGCGTAGGGGGACTAGCGAGGAATGAGCAGTTCTTC. It encodes CASSVGGLARNEQFF. Using reference TRBV9 and TRBJ2-1 for the parts outside the CDR3, the full variable domain is DSGVTQTPKHLITATGQRVTLRCSPRSGDLSVYWYQQSLDQGLQFLIQYYNGEERAKGNILERFSAQQFPDLHSELNLSSLELGDSALYFCASSVGGLARNEQFFGPGTRLTVL.